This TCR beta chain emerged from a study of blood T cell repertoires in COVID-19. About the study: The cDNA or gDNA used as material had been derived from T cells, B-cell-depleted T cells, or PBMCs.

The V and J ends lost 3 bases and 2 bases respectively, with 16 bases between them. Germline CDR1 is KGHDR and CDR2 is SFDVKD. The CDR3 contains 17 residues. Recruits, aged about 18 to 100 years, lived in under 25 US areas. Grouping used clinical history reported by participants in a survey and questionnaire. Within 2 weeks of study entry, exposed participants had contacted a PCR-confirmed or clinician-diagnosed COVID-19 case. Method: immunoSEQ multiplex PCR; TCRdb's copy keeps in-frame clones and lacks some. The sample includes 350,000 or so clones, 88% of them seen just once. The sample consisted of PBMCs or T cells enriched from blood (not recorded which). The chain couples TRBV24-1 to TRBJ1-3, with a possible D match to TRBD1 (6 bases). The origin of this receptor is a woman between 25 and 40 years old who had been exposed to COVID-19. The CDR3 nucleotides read TGTGCCACCAGTGATCCTACAGGGAGTGACGCTGGAAACACCATATATTTT. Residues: CATSDPTGSDAGNTIYF.